Sequencing of this TCR beta chain was carried out in a study of blood T cell repertoires in COVID-19. Background on the study: T cells, B-cell-depleted T cells, or PBMCs supplied cDNA or gDNA.

In this sample, this clone turned up a few times. This CDR3 has 16 amino acids. Germline V CDR1 and CDR2: SGHTA, FQGNSA. The trim removed 5 bases at V and 4 bases at J, leaving 8 bases unmatched. Method: immunoSEQ multiplex PCR; TCRdb's copy keeps in-frame clones and lacks some. Here the sample spans approximately 200,000 clones, over 70% being singletons. This TCR derives from a man between 60 and 70 years old with active or convalescent COVID-19. V gene TRBV7-2 combines with J gene TRBJ2-3, with 11 bases identical to TRBD2. Input material: peripheral blood. The DNA for the CDR3 is TGTGCCAGCAGCGCCACTAGCGGGAGCGTCGCAGATACGCAGTATTTT. It yields the protein CASSATSGSVADTQYF.